Detailed here is one TCR beta chain. Antigen specificity is unknown. The data stem from a study of beta chain features in type 1 diabetes. Study outcomes and limitations: Among patients, naive, central memory and Treg TCRB repertoires appeared more similar than among healthy donors. A definitive answer on HLA type influencing TCRB rearrangement was not reached here. When Type 1 diabetes patients were examined, their TCRB CDR3s proved moderately but significantly shorter in all four CD4+ subsets.

The CDR3 spans 16 residues. CDR1 and CDR2 from the germline V gene are KGHSH and LQKENI. Germline trimming cut 3 bases from V and 0 bases from J; bases unmatched to any gene: 7. The entirety of the isolated RNA underwent reverse transcription, so expressed TCRB transcripts were sequenced. Method: immunoSEQ multiplex PCR; TCRdb's copy keeps in-frame clones and lacks some. The data hold about 360,000 clones, with 10% to 15% observed a single time. The receptor was isolated from a man between 18 and 29 years old in good health. Sequencing was done on a sample of naive CD4+ T cells from blood. The chain carries TRBV18 and TRBJ1-2; 7 bases fit TRBD1. The CDR3 loop reads CASSPLARGPNYGYTF. In DNA, the CDR3 is TGTGCCAGCTCACCTCTCGCAAGGGGGCCTAACTATGGCTACACCTTC.